This T cell receptor (beta chain) was sequenced for a study of cytotoxic CD8 clonotypes in ibrutinib-treated CLL. The CDR3 is 14 residues long. The V and J ends lost 4 bases and 7 bases, in that order; junction bases with no gene match: 9. CDR1 MDHEN and CDR2 SYDVKM come from the germline V gene. Sequencing was performed with immunoSEQ multiplex PCR; in TCRdb, only in-frame clones are kept and a portion is missing. The sample lists some 100,000 clones, about 50% occurring once. The sample consisted of PBMCs, taken after 24 months of ibrutinib treatment. The J gene is TRBJ1-2, the V gene TRBV28, with TRBD1 identical over 7 bases. The clonotype was recovered from a human donor with chronic lymphocytic leukemia. CDR3 coding DNA: TGTGCCAGCAGTTCGACCGACAGGGAGGTTGGCTACACCTTC. Translating gives CASSSTDREVGYTF.